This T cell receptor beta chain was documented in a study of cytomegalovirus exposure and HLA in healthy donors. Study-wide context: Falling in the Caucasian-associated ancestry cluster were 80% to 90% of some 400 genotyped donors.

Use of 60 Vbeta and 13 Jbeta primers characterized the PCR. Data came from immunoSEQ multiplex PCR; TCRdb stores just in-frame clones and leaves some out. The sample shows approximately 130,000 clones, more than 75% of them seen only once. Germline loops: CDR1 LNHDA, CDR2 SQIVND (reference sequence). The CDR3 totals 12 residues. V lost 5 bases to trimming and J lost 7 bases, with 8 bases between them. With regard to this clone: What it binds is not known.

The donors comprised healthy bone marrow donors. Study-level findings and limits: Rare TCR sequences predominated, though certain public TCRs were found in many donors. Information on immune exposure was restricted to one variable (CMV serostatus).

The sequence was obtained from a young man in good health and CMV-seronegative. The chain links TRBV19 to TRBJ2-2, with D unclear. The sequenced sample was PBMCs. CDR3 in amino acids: CASSSGIGELFF. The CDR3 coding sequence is TGTGCCAGTAGTTCAGGTATCGGGGAGCTGTTTTTT.